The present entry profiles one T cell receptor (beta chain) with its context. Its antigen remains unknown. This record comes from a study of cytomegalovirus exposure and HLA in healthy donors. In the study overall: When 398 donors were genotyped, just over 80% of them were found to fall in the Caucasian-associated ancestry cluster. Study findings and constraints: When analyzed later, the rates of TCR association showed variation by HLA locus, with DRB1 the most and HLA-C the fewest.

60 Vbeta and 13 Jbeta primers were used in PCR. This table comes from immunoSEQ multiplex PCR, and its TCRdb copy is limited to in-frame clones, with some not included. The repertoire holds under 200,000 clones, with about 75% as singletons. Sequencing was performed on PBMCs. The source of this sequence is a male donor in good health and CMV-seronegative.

CDR3 DNA sequence: TGTGCCAGCAGCCCCGGACAGTACCTAGGCTATGGCTACACCTTC. Protein: CASSPGQYLGYGYTF. The chain links TRBV6-6 to TRBJ1-2; maybe TRBD1 (6 bases). V dropped 6 bases and J dropped 4 bases, with 18 bases sitting between them. The length of the CDR3 is 15 residues. Germline V CDR1 and CDR2: MNHNY, SVGAGI (reference sequence).